This is a list of T cell receptor beta chains from one sample in a study of blood T cell repertoires in COVID-19. Produced via immunoSEQ multiplex PCR; TCRdb's table is partial and in-frame only. The table records fewer than 120,000 clones, about four fifths of them present only once. The sequenced sample was peripheral blood. These receptors originate from a woman aged 60-70 years with acute or convalescent COVID-19. CDR3s include the opening cysteine and the closing phenylalanine or tryptophan. The D gene is left open where the match is weak. Clone size is shown for a subset of rows, as once, few, many or a class of expanded clone.

V gene,D gene,clone size,J gene,CDR3 DNA,CDR3 protein
TRBV2,TRBD1,.,TRBJ1-6,TGTGCCAGCAGTGGGGACAGCCGAAATTCACCCCTCCACTTT,CASSGDSRNSPLHF
TRBV19,TRBD1,.,TRBJ1-6,TGTGCCAGTAGTATCCGGACAGGGGGCGATTCACCCCTCCACTTT,CASSIRTGGDSPLHF
TRBV7-2,TRBD1,.,TRBJ1-2,TGTGCCAGCAGCCAAGACAGGGATGCTAACTATGGCTACACCTTC,CASSQDRDANYGYTF
TRBV7-9,.,.,TRBJ1-1,TGTGCCAGCAGCTTAGGACAGGCGAACACTGAAGCTTTCTTT,CASSLGQANTEAFF
TRBV5-6,.,once,TRBJ1-1,TGTGCCAGCAGCTTAATGACACTCACTGAAGCTTTCTTT,CASSLMTLTEAFF
TRBV5-1,TRBD1,.,TRBJ1-6,TGCGCCAGCAGCTTGGCAGGGGGCGATTCACCCCTCCACTTT,CASSLAGGDSPLHF
TRBV19,TRBD1,.,TRBJ1-6,TGTGCCAGTAGCTTCGGGGACAGGGGGAAAGGGTCACCCCTCCACTTT,CASSFGDRGKGSPLHF
TRBV7-9,TRBD1,once,TRBJ2-7,TGTGCCAGCAGCTTGGCAGGGGGCCTCTACGAGCAGTACTTC,CASSLAGGLYEQYF
TRBV7-9,TRBD2,once,TRBJ2-3,TGTGCCAGCAGCTCGATAGCGGGGTCCGGGGATACGCAGTATTTT,CASSSIAGSGDTQYF
TRBV9,.,many,TRBJ2-1,TGTGCCAGCAGCACCGGGAACGGGATTGAGCAGTTCTTC,CASSTGNGIEQFF
TRBV29-1,TRBD1,.,TRBJ1-4,TGCAGCGTTGGTCCCACGAACAGGGGCGGATTCCGTGGACTGTTTTTT,CSVGPTNRGGFRGLFF
TRBV11-3,TRBD2,.,TRBJ2-1,TGTGCCAGCAGCTTACTAAGCGGGGGGGAGCCGTTCTTC,CASSLLSGGEPFF
TRBV27,.,few,TRBJ2-1,TGTGCCAGCAGTCCTACAGGTTACAATGAGCAGTTCTTC,CASSPTGYNEQFF
TRBV5-8,.,.,TRBJ1-1,TGTGCCAGCAGCTTGACCCAATGGGCAGCTTTCACTGAAGCTTTCTTT,CASSLTQWAAFTEAFF
TRBV24-1,TRBD1,.,TRBJ2-1,TGTGCCACCAGCGCCCGGGACAGTCGCCTTTACAATGAGCAGTTCTTC,CATSARDSRLYNEQFF
TRBV5-8,.,once,TRBJ1-2,TGTGCCAGCAGCTTATGGCAGGGGTCTAGCTATGGCTACACCTTC,CASSLWQGSSYGYTF
TRBV7-9,.,.,TRBJ2-3,TGTGCCAGCAGCTTAGTCCCTGGTAGAGATACGCAGTATTTT,CASSLVPGRDTQYF
TRBV7-8,TRBD1,.,TRBJ1-1,TGTGCCAGCAGCCCCATTTCTATCCCCTCAGGGGGGAGCACTGAAGCTTTCTTT,CASSPISIPSGGSTEAFF
TRBV9,.,.,TRBJ1-1,TGTGCCAGCACCCCGTGGCGAGGTGAAGCTTTCTTT,CASTPWRGEAFF
TRBV18,.,few,TRBJ2-1,TGTGCCAGCTCATCTCAGGGCGCGGCCTACAATGAGCAGTTCTTC,CASSSQGAAYNEQFF
TRBV30,.,few,TRBJ1-2,TGTGCCTGGACCTCCGGCGGGTTCTATGGCTACACCTTC,CAWTSGGFYGYTF
TRBV9,TRBD1,few,TRBJ2-1,TGTGCCAGCAGCAACCGGGACAGAGCCTACAATGAGCAGTTCTTC,CASSNRDRAYNEQFF
TRBV11-3,TRBD2,.,TRBJ2-1,TGTGCCAGCAGCGGGATCGGGGGGGGTACTACCAATGAGCAGTTCTTC,CASSGIGGGTTNEQFF
TRBV2,.,once,TRBJ1-3,TGTGCCAGCAGTGACAGGGGAAACACCATATATTTT,CASSDRGNTIYF
TRBV7-7,TRBD1,.,TRBJ2-1,TGTGCTAGCAGCTTCGACAGGGGTTCTTACAATGAGCAGTTCTTC,CASSFDRGSYNEQFF
TRBV5-1,TRBD2,.,TRBJ2-2,TGCGCCAGCAGCGAGGGACTAGGGGACACCGGGGAGCTGTTTTTT,CASSEGLGDTGELFF
TRBV4-3,TRBD2,.,TRBJ2-7,TGCGCCAGCAGCCAAGAATTCGGGACTAGGGGCTACGAGCAGTACTTC,CASSQEFGTRGYEQYF
TRBV7-2,.,few,TRBJ2-3,TGTGCCAGCAGCTTAGAGGGGGTCACAGATACGCAGTATTTT,CASSLEGVTDTQYF
TRBV4-2,TRBD2,.,TRBJ2-7,TGTGCCAGCAGCCAAGTACTAGCGGGGGGGAGGAGCTCCTACGAGCAGTACTTC,CASSQVLAGGRSSYEQYF
TRBV4-3,TRBD1,.,TRBJ1-1,TGCGCCAGCAGCCACGGGACAGAAAACACTGAAGCTTTCTTT,CASSHGTENTEAFF
TRBV19,TRBD2,once,TRBJ2-2,TGTGCCAGTACCGAAACTCCGGGGGGGAACACCGGGGAGCTGTTTTTT,CASTETPGGNTGELFF
TRBV19,.,.,TRBJ1-2,TGTGCCAGTAGAGGAGTAGGGGTCGGTGGCTACACCTTC,CASRGVGVGGYTF
TRBV24-1,.,.,TRBJ2-3,TGTGCCACCGCAACCAGAAATACGCAGTATTTT,CATATRNTQYF
TRBV7-7,.,.,TRBJ2-3,TGTGCCAGCAGCCCCATCCCAAGGGGGGGGCCCACAGATACGCAGTATTTT,CASSPIPRGGPTDTQYF
TRBV2,TRBD1,.,TRBJ2-1,TGTGCCAGCAGGGACAGGGGATACAATGAGCAGTTCTTC,CASRDRGYNEQFF
TRBV9,.,.,TRBJ1-5,TGTGCCAGCAGCGTAGCCGGTGGCAATCAGCCCCAGCATTTT,CASSVAGGNQPQHF
TRBV19,.,.,TRBJ1-5,TGTGCCAGTACCCTCGACTGGGGAGGGGATCAGCCCCAGCATTTT,CASTLDWGGDQPQHF
TRBV5-1,TRBD2,.,TRBJ2-1,TGCGCCAGCAGCCCCTATCCCAGCGGGGGGGCTTATGAGCAGTTCTTC,CASSPYPSGGAYEQFF
TRBV12-3/TRBV12-4,TRBD1,.,TRBJ2-5,TGTGCCAGCAGAGAACAGGGGTGGGAGACCCAGTACTTC,CASREQGWETQYF
TRBV6-6,.,.,TRBJ1-5,TGTGCCAGCAGTTACTTGGGGCCCAATCAGCCCCAGCATTTT,CASSYLGPNQPQHF
TRBV19,.,.,TRBJ1-4,TGTGCCAGTAGTTTACAGGGTGGTGATGAAAAACTGTTTTTT,CASSLQGGDEKLFF